The clone carrying this TCR beta chain was seen more than once but under ten times. Antigen specificity is unknown. The V end lost 4 bases, the J end lost 9 bases, and 12 bases lay between the germline ends. The CDR3 sequence is 12 residues long. CDR1 and CDR2 from the germline V gene are LNHDA and SQIVND (reference sequence). These data originate in a study of beta chain features in type 1 diabetes. Study information: Cells sorted and examined across all samples totaled approximately 110 million.

Study-level points and caveats: Shorter templates might be favored by PCR, equally in patients and controls. In type 1 diabetes patients, VDJ junctions had fewer insertions; deletions at these junctions were more frequent.

Reverse transcribing all isolated RNA meant expressed TCRB transcripts were sequenced. The protocol was immunoSEQ multiplex PCR, while the TCRdb copy is restricted to in-frame clones and leaves out a portion. The table lists about 470,000 clones, 30% of them singletons, with around 0.065% in the top ten. Naive, central memory, regulatory and stem cell-like memory cells within the CD4+ compartment were sorted using CD45RO/CCR7/CD25/CD127/CD95/CD27. The J gene is TRBJ2-5, the V gene TRBV19; D gene unclear. The TCR was taken from a man in his late teens or twenties in good health. The material sequenced was naive CD4+ T cells from blood. The CDR3 DNA follows: TGTGCCAGTAGTACCGCCCTCTCGGCCCAGTACTTC. This sequence encodes CASSTALSAQYF.